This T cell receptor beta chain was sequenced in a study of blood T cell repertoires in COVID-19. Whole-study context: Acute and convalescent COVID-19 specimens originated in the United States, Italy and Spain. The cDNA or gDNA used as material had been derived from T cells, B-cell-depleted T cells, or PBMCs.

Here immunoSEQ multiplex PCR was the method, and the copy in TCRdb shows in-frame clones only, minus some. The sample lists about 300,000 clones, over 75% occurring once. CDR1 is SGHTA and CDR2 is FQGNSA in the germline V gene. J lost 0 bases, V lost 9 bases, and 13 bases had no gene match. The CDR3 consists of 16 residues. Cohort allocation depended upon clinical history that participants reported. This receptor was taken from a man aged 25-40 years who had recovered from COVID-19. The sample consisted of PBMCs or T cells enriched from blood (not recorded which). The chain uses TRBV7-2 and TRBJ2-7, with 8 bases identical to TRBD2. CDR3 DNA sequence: TGTGCCAGTAAGGAAAGGGGGGGGACTAGCTCCTACGAGCAGTACTTC. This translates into CASKERGGTSSYEQYF. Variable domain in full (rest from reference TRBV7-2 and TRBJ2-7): GAGVSQSPSNKVTEKGKDVELRCDPISGHTALYWYRQSLGQGLEFLIYFQGNSAPDKSGLPSDRFSAERTGGSVSTLTIQRTQQEDSAVYLCASKERGGTSSYEQYFGPGTRLTVT.